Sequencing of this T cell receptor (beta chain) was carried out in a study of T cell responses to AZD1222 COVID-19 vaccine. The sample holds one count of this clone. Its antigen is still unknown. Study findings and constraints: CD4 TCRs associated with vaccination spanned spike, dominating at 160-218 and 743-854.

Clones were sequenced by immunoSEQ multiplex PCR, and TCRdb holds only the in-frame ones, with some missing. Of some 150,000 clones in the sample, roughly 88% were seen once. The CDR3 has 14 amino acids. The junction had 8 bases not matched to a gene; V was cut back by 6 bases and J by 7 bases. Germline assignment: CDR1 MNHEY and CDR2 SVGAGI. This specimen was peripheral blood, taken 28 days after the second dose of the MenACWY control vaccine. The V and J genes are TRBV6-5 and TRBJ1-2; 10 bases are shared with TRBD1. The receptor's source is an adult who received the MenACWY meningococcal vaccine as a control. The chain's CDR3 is CASRDLGDRGGYTF. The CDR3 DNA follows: TGTGCCAGCAGAGATTTAGGGGACAGGGGTGGCTACACCTTC.